This T cell receptor (beta chain) was found in a study of T-cell memory formation after mild COVID-19. The CDR3 totals 16 residues. CDR1 is KGHDR and CDR2 is SFDVKD in the germline V gene. V was shortened by 0 bases and J by 1 base, with 10 bases between the two germline ends. Using its own MiXCR run on the 5' RACE reads, TCRdb lists one record per CDR3 protein. The sample records 250,000 to 350,000 distinct CDR3 sequences, just under 20% being singletons. The chain carries TRBV24-1 and TRBJ2-3; D is undetermined. This clonotype was sampled from a man between 18 and 35 years old who had mild COVID-19 (a few samples of this study predate the infection). Cell type and time point are not known. Sequencing was done on a sample of PBMCs or a T cell subset sorted from them (not recorded which). This chain's CDR3 is CATSDLRQVGTDTQYF. In DNA, the CDR3 is TGTGCCACCAGTGATTTGCGGCAGGTGGGCACAGATACGCAGTATTTT.